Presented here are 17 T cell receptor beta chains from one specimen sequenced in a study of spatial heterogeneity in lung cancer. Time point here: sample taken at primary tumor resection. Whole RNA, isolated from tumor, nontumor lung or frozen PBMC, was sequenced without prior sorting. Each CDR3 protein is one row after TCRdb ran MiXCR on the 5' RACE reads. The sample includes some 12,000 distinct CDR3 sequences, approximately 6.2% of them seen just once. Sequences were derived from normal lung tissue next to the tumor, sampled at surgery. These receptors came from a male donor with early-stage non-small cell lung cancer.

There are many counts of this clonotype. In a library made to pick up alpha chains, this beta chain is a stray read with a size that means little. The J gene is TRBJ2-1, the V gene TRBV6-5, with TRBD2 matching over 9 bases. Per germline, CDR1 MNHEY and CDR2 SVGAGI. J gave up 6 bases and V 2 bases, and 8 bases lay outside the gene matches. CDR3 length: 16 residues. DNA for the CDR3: TGTGCCAGCAGTTACCGCGGGAGGGCCTCAGGCAATGAGCAGTTCTTC. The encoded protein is CASSYRGRASGNEQFF.

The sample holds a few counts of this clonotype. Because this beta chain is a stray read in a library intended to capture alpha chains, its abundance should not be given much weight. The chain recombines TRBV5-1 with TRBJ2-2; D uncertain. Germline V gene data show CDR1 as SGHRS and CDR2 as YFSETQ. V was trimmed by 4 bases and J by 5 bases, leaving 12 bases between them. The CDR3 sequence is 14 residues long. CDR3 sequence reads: CASSPHDSTGELFF. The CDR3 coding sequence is TGCGCCAGCAGCCCTCACGATTCGACCGGGGAGCTGTTTTTT.

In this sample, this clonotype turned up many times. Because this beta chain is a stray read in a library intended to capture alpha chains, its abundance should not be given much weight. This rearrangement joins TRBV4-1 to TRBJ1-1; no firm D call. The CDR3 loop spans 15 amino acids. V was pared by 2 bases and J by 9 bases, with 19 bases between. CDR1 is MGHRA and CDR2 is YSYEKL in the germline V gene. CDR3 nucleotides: TGCGCCAGCAGCCAAATTTGGCAGCTTGGAGGGCAAGCTTTCTTT. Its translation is CASSQIWQLGGQAFF.

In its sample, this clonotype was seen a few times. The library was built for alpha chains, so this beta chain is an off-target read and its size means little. DNA of the CDR3: TGTGCCAGCAGTGTCAAGAGGGACACTGAAGCTTTCTTT. It is translated as CASSVKRDTEAFF. V gene TRBV12-3 or TRBV12-4 combines with J gene TRBJ1-1; the D is unclear. CDR3 length: 13 residues. Trimming shortened V by 5 bases and J by 3 bases, and 10 bases separated the two germline ends.

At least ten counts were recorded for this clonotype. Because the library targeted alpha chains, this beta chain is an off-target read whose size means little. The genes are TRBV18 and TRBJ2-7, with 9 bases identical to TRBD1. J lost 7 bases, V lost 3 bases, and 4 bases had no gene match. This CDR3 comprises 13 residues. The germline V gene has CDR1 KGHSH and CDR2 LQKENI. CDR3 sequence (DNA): TGTGCCAGCTCACCCGGGACAGGGCGGGAGCAGTACTTC. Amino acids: CASSPGTGREQYF.

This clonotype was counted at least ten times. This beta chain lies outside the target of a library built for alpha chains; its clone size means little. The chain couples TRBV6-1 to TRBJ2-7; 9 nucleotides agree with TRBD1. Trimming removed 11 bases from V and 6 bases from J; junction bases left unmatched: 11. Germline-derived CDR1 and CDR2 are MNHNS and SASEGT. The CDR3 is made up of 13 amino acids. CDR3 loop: CAGGTGNLGEQYF. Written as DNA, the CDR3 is TGTGCCGGAGGGACAGGGAACCTGGGCGAGCAGTACTTC.

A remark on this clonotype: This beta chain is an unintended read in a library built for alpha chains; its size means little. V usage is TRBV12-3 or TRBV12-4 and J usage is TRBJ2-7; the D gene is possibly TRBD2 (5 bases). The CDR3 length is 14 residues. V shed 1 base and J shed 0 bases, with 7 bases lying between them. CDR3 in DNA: TGTGCCAGCAGTTTAGGAGGGAGCTCCTACGAGCAGTACTTC. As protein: CASSLGGSSYEQYF.

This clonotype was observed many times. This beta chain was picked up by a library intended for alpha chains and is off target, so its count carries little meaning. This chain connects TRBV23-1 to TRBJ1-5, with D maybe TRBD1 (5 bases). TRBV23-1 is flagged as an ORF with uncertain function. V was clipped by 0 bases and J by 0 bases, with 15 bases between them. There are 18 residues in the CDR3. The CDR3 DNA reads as TGCGCCAGCAGTCAATCGTGGTCAGGGCCCCGTAGCAATCAGCCCCAGCATTTT. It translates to CASSQSWSGPRSNQPQHF.

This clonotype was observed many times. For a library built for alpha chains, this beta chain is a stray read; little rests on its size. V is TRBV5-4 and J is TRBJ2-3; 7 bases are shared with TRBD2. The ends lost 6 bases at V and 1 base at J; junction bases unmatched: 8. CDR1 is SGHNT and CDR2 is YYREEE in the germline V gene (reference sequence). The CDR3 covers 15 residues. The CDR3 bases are TGTGCCAGCACCCCTTGGAGCGGGGGCACAGATACGCAGTATTTT. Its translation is CASTPWSGGTDTQYF.

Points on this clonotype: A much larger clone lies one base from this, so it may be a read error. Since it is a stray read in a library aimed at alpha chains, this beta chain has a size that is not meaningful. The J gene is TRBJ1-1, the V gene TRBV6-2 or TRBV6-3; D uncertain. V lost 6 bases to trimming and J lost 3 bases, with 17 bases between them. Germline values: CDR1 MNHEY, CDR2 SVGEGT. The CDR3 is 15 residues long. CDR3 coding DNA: TGTGCCAGCAGCCCACCCTCGGACGGCTACACTGAAGCTTTCTTT. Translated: CASSPPSDGYTEAFF.

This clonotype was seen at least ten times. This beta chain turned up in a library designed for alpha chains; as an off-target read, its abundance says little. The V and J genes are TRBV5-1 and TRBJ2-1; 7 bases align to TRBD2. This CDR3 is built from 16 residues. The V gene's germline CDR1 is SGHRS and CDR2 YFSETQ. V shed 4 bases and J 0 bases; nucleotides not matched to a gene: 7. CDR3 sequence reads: CASSHKRGSSYNEQFF. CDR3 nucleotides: TGCGCCAGCAGCCATAAGCGGGGTAGCTCCTACAATGAGCAGTTCTTC. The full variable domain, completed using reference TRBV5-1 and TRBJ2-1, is KAGVTQTPRYLIKTRGQQVTLSCSPISGHRSVSWYQQTPGQGLQFLFEYFSETQRNKGNFPGRFSGRQFSNSRSEMNVSTLELGDSALYLCASSHKRGSSYNEQFFGPGTRLTVL.

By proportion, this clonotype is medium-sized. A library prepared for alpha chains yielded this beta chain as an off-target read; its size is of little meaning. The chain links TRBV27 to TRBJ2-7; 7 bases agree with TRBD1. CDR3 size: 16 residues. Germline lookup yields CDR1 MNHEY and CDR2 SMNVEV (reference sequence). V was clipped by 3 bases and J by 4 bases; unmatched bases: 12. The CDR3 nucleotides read TGTGCCAGCAGTTTTTCTACCGGGACAGTGATATACGAGCAGTACTTC. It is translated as CASSFSTGTVIYEQYF.

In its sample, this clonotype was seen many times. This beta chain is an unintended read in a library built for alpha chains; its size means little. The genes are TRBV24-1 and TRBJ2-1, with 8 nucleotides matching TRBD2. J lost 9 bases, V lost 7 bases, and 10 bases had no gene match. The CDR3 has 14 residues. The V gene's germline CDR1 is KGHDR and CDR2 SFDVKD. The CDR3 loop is CATRAGAGLGEQFF. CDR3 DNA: TGTGCCACCAGAGCGGGAGCTGGGTTGGGTGAGCAGTTCTTC.

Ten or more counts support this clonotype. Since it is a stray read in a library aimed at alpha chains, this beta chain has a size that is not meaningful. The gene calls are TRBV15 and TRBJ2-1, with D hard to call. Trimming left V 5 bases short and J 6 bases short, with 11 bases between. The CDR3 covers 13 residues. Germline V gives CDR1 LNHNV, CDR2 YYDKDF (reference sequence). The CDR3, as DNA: TGTGCCACCAGCTTGGGAACTACCAATGAGCAGTTCTTC. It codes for CATSLGTTNEQFF.

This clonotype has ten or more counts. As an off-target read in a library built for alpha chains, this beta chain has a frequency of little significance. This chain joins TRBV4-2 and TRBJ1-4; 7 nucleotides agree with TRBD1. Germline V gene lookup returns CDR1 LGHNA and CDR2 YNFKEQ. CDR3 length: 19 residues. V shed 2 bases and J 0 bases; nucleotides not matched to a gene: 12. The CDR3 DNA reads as TGTGCCAGCAGCCAATCAATCCAGGGGACAGTTGCAACTAATGAAAAACTGTTTTTT. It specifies CASSQSIQGTVATNEKLFF.

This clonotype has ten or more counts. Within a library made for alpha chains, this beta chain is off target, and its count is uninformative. This CDR3 reads CASSIWSLAGIYNEQFF. The CDR3, as DNA: TGTGCCAGTAGTATTTGGTCGCTAGCGGGTATCTACAATGAGCAGTTCTTC. This sequence joins TRBV19 and TRBJ2-1; 8 bases map to TRBD2. Germline CDR1 reads LNHDA; CDR2 reads SQIVND (reference sequence). Trimming took 3 bases from V and 3 from J; bases not matched to a gene: 10. There are 17 residues in the CDR3. Full variable domain (rest looked up from reference TRBV19 and TRBJ2-1): DGGITQSPKYLFRKEGQNVTLSCEQNLNHDAMYWYRQDPGQGLRLIYYSQIVNDFQKGDIAEGYSVSREKKESFPLTVTSAQKNPTAFYLCASSIWSLAGIYNEQFFGPGTRLTVL.

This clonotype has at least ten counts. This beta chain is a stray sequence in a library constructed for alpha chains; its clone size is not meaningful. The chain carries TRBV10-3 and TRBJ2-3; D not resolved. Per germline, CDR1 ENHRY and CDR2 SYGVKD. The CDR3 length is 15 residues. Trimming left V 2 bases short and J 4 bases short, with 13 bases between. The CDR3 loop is CAISEGQPSADTQYF. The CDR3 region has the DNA TGTGCCATCAGTGAGGGCCAACCTTCAGCAGATACGCAGTATTTT.